Given below is one T cell receptor beta chain in context. The data originate from a study of blood T cell repertoires in COVID-19. The wider study: The study drew acute and convalescent COVID-19 samples from the United States, Italy and Spain.

The table came from immunoSEQ multiplex PCR; TCRdb's copy has only in-frame clones and leaves some out. The top ten hold about 13% of the sample, which has approximately 31,000 clones, roughly nine tenths seen once. The J segment lost 3 bases and the V segment lost 5 bases, leaving 5 bases of the junction unmatched. Germline V gene sequence: CDR1 LNHDA, CDR2 SQIVND (reference sequence). This CDR3 comprises 16 residues. Specimen: peripheral blood. The J gene is TRBJ2-1, the V gene TRBV19; 12 bases align to TRBD2. This sequence originates from a man between 65 and 85 years old with active COVID-19. The CDR3, as DNA: TGTGCCAGTAGTGGGGGACTAGCGGGTGTCTACAATGAGCAGTTCTTC. Translated, it gives CASSGGLAGVYNEQFF.